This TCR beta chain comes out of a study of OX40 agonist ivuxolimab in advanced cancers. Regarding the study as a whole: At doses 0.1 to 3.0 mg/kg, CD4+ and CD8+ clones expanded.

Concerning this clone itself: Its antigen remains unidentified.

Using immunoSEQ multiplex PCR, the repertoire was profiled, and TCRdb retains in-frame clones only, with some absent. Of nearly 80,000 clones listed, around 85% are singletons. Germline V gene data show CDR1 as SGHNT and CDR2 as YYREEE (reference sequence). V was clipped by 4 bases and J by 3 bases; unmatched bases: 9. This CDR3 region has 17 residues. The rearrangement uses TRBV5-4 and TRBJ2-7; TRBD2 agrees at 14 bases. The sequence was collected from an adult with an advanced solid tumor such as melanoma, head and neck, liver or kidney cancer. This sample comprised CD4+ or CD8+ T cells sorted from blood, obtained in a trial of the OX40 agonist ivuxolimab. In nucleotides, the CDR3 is TGTGCCAGCAGCCATGGACTAGCGGGAGGAGGAAGCTACGAGCAGTACTTC. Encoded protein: CASSHGLAGGGSYEQYF. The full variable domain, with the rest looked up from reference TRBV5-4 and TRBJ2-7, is ETGVTQSPTHLIKTRGQQVTLRCSSQSGHNTVSWYQQALGQGPQFIFQYYREEENGRGNFPPRFSGLQFPNYSSELNVNALELDDSALYLCASSHGLAGGGSYEQYFGPGTRLTVT.